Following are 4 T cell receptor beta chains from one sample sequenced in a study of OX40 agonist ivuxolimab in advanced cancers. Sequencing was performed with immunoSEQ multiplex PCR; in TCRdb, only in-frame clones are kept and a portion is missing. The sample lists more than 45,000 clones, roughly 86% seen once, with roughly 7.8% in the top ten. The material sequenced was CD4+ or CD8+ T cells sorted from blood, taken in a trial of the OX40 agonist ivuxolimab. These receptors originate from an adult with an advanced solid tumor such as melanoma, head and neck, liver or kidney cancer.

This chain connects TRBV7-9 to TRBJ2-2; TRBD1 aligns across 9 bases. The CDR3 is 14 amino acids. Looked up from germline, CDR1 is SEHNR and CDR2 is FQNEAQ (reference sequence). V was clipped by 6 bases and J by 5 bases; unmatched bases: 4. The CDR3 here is CASRWTGDTGELFF. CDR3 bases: TGTGCCAGCAGATGGACAGGGGATACCGGGGAGCTGTTTTTT.

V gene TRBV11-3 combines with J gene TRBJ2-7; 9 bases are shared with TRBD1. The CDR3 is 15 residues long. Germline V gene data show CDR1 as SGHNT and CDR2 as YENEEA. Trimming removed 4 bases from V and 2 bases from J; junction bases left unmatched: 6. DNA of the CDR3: TGTGCCAGCAGCTCGGACAGGGGTTCTCCCTACGAGCAGTACTTC. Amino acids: CASSSDRGSPYEQYF.

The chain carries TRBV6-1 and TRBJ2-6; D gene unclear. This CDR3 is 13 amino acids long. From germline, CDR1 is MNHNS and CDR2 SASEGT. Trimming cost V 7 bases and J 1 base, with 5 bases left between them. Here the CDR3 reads CASKGSGANVLTF. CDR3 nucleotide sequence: TGTGCCAGCAAAGGGTCTGGGGCCAACGTCCTGACTTTC.

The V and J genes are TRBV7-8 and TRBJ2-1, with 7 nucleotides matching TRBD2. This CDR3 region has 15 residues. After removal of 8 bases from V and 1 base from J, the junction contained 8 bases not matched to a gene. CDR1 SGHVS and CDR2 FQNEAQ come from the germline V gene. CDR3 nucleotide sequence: TGTGCCAGCGGGAGGGGCGGCTTTTCCTACAATGAGCAGTTCTTC. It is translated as CASGRGGFSYNEQFF.